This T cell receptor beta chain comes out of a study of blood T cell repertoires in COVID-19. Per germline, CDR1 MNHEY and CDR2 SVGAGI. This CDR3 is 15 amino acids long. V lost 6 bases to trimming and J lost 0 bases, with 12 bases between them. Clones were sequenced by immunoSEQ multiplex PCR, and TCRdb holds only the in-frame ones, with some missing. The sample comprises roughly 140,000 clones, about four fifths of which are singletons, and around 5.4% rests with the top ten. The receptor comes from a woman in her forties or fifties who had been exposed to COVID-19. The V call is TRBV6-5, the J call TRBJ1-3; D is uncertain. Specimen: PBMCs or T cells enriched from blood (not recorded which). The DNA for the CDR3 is TGTGCCAGCAGCCGAGACACGTTCTCTGGAAACACCATATATTTT. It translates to CASSRDTFSGNTIYF.